The source of this T cell receptor beta chain is a study of cytomegalovirus exposure and HLA in healthy donors. This table comes from immunoSEQ multiplex PCR, and its TCRdb copy is limited to in-frame clones, with some not included. Here the sample spans 100,000 to 120,000 clones, approximately 96% being singletons. The CDR3 totals 15 residues. Germline CDR1 is SGHTA and CDR2 is FQGNSA. The germline V and J ends were trimmed by 5 bases and 2 bases, with 16 bases remaining between them. This TCR was recovered from a woman under 30 in good health and CMV-seronegative. Sequencing used PBMCs. This chain links TRBV7-2 with TRBJ2-7; tentative D call: TRBD2 (5 bases). The CDR3: CASSPFGAATYEQYF. The CDR3 bases are TGTGCCAGCAGCCCCTTTGGAGCGGCAACCTACGAGCAGTACTTC.